This T cell receptor (beta chain) came from a study of metastatic and nonmetastatic thyroid tumors. Study details: Across peripheral blood and tumor or nodule tissue samples taken from malignant and benign thyroid patients, the repertoires were compared with one another.

The CDR3 runs 16 residues. The ends were cut back, 5 bases at V and 0 bases at J, with 17 bases in the middle. The germline V gene encodes CDR1 LGHNT and CDR2 FRNRAP. There were no patients who had received any treatment before thyroid surgery. TCRdb re-analyzed the PCR reads through MiXCR. The data show 64,000 or so clones, under 20% seen once. The sample holds many counts of this clone. The sample comprised blood. The genes are TRBV12-5 and TRBJ2-7; D ambiguous. The clonotype comes from a male donor with papillary thyroid cancer or a benign thyroid nodule (not recorded which). Some clones in this sample may be carry-over from other donors' samples. DNA of the CDR3: TGTGCTAGTGGTAAGCCTCACAAGCCCCTCTCCTACGAGCAGTACGTC. Encoded protein: CASGKPHKPLSYEQYV.